This T cell receptor (beta chain) originates from a study of regulatory T cells in long-lasting Graves disease. CDR3-region Arm-PCR and iRepertoire HTBI primers produced the TCR beta libraries. One entry per CDR3 protein results from TCRdb running MiXCR on the multiplex PCR reads. The table records about 420,000 distinct CDR3 sequences, 20% to 30% of them present only once. Trimming cost V 6 bases and J 6 bases, with 20 bases left between them. The CDR3 runs 15 residues. Looked up from germline, CDR1 is GTSNPN and CDR2 is SVGIG (reference sequence). This clonotype was found a few times. Its antigen is as yet unknown. Time point: persistent/refractory GD, antithyroid drugs over 5 years with positive TRAb. RNA from PBMCs was the source of the TCR library. Study-level points and caveats: Thyroid tissue was not sampled; only peripheral blood was.

The chain combines TRBV30 with TRBJ2-2; D uncertain. This receptor was obtained from a female donor with Graves disease. Here the sequenced sample was peripheral blood mononuclear cells (PBMCs), taken when the disease was refractory, from a patient treated with antithyroid drugs. The CDR3 sequence is CACSVPGVGSGELFF. The CDR3 DNA is TGTGCCTGTTCCGTCCCTGGGGTTGGTTCCGGGGAGCTGTTTTTT.